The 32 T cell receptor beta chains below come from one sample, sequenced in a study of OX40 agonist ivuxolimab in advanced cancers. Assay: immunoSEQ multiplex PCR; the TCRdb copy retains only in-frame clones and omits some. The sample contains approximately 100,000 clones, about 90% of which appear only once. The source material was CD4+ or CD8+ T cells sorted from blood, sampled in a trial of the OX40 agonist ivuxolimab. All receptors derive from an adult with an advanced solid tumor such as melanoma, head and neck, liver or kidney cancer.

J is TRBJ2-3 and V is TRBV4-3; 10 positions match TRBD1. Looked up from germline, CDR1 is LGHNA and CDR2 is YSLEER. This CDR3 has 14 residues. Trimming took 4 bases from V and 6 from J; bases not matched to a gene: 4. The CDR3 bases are TGCGCCAGCAGCCGCGGGACAGGGGCCGATACGCAGTATTTT. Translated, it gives CASSRGTGADTQYF.

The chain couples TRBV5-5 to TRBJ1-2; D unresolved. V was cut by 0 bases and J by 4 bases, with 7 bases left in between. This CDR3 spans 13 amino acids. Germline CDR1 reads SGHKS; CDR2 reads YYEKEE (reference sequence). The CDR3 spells CASSLVPAYGYTF. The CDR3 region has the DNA TGTGCCAGCAGCTTGGTACCAGCCTATGGCTACACCTTC.

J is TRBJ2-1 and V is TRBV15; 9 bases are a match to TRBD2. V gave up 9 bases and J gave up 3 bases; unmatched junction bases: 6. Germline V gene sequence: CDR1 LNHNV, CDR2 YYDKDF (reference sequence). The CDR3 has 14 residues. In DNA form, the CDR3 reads TGTGCCACTAGACTAGCGGAGCTCTACAATGAGCAGTTCTTC. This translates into CATRLAELYNEQFF.

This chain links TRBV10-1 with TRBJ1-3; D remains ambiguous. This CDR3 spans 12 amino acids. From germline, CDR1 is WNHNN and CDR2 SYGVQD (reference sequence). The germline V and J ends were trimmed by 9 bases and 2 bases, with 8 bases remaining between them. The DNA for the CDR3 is TGCGCCAGTCTACACGCTGGAAACACCATATATTTT. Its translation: CASLHAGNTIYF.

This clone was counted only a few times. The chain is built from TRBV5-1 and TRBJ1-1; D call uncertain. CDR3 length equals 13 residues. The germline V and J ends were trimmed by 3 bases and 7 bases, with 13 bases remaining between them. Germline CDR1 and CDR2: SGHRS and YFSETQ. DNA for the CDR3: TGCGCCAGCAGCTCGTTGGGGTTCGGTGAAGCTTTCTTT. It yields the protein CASSSLGFGEAFF.

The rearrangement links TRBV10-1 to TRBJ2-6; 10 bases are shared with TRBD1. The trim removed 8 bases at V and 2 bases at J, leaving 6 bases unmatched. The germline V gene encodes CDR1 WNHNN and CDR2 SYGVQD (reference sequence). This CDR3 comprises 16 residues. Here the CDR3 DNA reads TGCGCCAGCCGACGGGACAGGGGAACTGGGGCCAACGTCCTGACTTTC. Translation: CASRRDRGTGANVLTF.

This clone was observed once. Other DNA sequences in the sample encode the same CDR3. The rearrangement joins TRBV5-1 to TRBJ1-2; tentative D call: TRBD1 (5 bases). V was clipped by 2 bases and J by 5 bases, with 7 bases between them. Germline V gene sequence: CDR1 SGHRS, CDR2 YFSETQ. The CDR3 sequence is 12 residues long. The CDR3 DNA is TGCGCCAGCAGCTTAGACAGTTATGGCTACACCTTC. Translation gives CASSLDSYGYTF.

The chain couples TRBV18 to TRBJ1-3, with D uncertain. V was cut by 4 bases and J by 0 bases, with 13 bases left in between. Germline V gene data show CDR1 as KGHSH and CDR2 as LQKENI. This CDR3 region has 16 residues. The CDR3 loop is CASSLGYRVSGNTIYF. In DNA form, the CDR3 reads TGTGCCAGCTCACTTGGATACAGAGTCTCTGGAAACACCATATATTTT.

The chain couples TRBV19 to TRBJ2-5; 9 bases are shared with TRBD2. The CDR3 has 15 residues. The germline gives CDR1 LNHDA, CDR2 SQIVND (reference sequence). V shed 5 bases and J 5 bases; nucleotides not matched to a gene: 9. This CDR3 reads CASSEILAGGETQYF. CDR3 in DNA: TGTGCCAGTAGTGAAATACTAGCGGGTGGGGAGACCCAGTACTTC.

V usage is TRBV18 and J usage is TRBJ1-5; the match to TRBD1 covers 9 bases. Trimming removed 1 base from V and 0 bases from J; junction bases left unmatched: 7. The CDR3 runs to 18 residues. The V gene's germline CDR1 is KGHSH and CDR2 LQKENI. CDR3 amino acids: CASSPLPGQGYSNQPQHF. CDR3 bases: TGTGCCAGCTCACCACTCCCCGGACAGGGGTATAGCAATCAGCCCCAGCATTTT.

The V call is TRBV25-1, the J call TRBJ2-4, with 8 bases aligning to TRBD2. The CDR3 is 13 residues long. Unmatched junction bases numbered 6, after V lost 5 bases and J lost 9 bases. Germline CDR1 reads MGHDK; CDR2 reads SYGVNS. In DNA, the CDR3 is TGTGCCAGCAGTCCCACTCGGGGGGGCATTCAGTACTTC. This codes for CASSPTRGGIQYF.

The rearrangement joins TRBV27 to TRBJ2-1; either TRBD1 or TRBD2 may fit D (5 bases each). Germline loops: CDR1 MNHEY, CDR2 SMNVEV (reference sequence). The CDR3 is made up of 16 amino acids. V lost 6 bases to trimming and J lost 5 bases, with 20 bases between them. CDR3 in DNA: TGTGCCAGCAGCCGGGACCAACTTCCTGGGGACAATGAGCAGTTCTTC. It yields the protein CASSRDQLPGDNEQFF.

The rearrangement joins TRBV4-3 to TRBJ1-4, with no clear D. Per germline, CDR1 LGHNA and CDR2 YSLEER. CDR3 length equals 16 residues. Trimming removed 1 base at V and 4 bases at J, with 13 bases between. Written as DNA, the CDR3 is TGCGCCAGCAGCCAAGTCTTCGGAGGTGGTAATGAAAAACTGTTTTTT. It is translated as CASSQVFGGGNEKLFF.

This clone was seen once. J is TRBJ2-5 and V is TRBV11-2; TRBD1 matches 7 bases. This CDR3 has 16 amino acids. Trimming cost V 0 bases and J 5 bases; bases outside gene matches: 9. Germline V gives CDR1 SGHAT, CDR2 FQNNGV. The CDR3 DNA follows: TGTGCCAGCAGCTTAGAGGAAGGGGGCTCTTATGAGACCCAGTACTTC. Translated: CASSLEEGGSYETQYF.

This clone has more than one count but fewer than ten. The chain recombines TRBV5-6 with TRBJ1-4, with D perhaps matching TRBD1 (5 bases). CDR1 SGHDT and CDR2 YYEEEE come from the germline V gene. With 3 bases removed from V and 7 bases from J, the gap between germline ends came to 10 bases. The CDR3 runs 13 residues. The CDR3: CASSSLGGEKLFF. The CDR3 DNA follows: TGTGCCAGCAGCTCCTTGGGGGGTGAAAAACTGTTTTTT.

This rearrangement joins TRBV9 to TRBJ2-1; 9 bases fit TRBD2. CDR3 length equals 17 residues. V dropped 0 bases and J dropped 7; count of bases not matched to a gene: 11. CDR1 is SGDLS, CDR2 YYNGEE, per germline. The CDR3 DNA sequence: TGTGCCAGCAGCGTAGCAGCGGGGGGACCCTTAGGGAATGAGCAGTTCTTC. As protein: CASSVAAGGPLGNEQFF. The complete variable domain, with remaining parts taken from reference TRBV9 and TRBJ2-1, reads DSGVTQTPKHLITATGQRVTLRCSPRSGDLSVYWYQQSLDQGLQFLIQYYNGEERAKGNILERFSAQQFPDLHSELNLSSLELGDSALYFCASSVAAGGPLGNEQFFGPGTRLTVL.

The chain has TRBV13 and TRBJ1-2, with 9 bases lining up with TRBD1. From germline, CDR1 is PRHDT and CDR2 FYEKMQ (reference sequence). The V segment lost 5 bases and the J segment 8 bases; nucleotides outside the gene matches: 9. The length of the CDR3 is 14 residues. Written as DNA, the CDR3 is TGTGCCAGCAGCCTCTCGGACAGGGGTCGAGGCTACACCTTC. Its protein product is CASSLSDRGRGYTF.

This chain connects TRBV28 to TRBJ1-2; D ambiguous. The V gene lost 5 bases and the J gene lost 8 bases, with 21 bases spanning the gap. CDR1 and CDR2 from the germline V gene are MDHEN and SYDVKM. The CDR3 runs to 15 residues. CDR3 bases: TGTGCCAGCAGTCCTCCCGGTGAGAGGGTGACAGGCTACACCTTC. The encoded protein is CASSPPGERVTGYTF.

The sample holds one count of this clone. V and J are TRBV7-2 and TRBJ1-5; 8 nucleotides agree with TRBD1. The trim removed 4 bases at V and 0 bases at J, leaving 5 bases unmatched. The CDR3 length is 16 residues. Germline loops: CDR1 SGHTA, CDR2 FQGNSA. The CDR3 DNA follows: TGTGCCAGCAGCTACGGGACAGGCGTTAGCAATCAGCCCCAGCATTTT. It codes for CASSYGTGVSNQPQHF.

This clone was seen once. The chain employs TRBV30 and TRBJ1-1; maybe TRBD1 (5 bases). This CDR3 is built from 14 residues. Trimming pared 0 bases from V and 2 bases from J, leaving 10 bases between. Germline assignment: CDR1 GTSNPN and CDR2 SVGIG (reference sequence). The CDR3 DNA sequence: TGTGCCTGGAGTGTACTGACAGTTAACACTGAAGCTTTCTTT. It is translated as CAWSVLTVNTEAFF.

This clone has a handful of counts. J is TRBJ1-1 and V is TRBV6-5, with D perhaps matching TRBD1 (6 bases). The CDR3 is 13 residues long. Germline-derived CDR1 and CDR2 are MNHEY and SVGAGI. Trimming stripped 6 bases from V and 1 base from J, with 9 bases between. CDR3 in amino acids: CASRARGNTEAFF. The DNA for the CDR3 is TGTGCCAGCAGAGCCAGGGGGAACACTGAAGCTTTCTTT.

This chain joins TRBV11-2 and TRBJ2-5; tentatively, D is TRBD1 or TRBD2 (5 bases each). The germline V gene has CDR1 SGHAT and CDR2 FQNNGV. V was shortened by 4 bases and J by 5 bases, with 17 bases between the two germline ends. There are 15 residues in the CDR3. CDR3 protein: CASSSKVGARETQYF. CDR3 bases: TGTGCCAGCAGCTCAAAAGTCGGGGCGCGGGAGACCCAGTACTTC.

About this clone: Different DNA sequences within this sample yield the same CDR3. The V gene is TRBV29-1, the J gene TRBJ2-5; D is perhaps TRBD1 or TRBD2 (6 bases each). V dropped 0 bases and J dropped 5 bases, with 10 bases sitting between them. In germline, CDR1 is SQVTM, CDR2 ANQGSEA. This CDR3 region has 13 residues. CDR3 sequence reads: CSVEEGGRETQYF. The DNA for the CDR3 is TGCAGCGTTGAAGAAGGGGGGCGGGAGACCCAGTACTTC.

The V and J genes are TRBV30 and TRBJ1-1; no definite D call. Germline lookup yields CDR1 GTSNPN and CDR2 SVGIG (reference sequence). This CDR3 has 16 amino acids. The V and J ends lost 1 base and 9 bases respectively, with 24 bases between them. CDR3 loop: CAWSDNEWGFLTKAFF. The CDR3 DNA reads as TGTGCCTGGAGTGATAACGAATGGGGATTCCTTACTAAAGCTTTCTTT.

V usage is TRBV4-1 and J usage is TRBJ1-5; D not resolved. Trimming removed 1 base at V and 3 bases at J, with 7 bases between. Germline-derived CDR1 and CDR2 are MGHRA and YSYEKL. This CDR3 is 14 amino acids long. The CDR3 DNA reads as TGCGCCAGCAGCCAAGGCCAGATCAATCAGCCCCAGCATTTT. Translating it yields CASSQGQINQPQHF.

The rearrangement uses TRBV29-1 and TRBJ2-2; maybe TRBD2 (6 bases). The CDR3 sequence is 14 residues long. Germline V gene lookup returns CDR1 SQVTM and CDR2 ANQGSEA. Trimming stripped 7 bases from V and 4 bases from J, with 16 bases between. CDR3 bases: TGCAGCGCCCGAGACGGGACTGTCACCGGGGAGCTGTTTTTT. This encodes CSARDGTVTGELFF.

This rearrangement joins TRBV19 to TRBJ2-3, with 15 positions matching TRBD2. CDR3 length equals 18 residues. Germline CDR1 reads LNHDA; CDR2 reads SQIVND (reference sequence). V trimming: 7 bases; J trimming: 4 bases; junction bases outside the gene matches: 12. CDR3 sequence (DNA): TGTGCCAGTACGAGGAGGGGACTAGCGGGGGGCAGCTCAGATACGCAGTATTTT. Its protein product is CASTRRGLAGGSSDTQYF.

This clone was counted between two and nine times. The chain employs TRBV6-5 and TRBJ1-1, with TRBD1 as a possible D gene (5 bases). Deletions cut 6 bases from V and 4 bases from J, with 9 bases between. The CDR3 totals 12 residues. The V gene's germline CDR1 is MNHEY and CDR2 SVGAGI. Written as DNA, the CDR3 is TGTGCCAGCAGCCCAGGGTTCACTGAAGCTTTCTTT. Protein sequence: CASSPGFTEAFF.

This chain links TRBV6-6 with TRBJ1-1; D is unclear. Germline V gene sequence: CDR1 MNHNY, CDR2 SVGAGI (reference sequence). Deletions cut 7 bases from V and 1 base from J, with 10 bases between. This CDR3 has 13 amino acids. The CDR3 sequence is CASNGAGNTEAFF. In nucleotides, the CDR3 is TGTGCCAGCAATGGCGCAGGGAACACTGAAGCTTTCTTT.

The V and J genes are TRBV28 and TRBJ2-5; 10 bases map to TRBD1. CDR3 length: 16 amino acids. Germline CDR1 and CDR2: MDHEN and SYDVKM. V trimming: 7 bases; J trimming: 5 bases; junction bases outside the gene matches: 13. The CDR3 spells CASNPLGTGDGETQYF. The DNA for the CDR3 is TGTGCCAGCAATCCCTTGGGGACAGGGGACGGGGAGACCCAGTACTTC.

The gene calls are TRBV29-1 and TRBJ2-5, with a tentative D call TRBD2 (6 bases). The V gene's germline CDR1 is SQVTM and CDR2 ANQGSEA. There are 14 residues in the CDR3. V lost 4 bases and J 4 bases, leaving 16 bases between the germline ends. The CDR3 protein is CSVGGLFHAETQYF. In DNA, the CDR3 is TGCAGCGTTGGGGGACTTTTCCACGCAGAGACCCAGTACTTC.

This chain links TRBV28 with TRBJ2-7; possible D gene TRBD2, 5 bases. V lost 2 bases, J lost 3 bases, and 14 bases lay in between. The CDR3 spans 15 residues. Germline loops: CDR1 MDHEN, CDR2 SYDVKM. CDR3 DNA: TGTGCCAGCAGTTTAGCGGCGGGTACGAACTACGAGCAGTACTTC. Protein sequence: CASSLAAGTNYEQYF.